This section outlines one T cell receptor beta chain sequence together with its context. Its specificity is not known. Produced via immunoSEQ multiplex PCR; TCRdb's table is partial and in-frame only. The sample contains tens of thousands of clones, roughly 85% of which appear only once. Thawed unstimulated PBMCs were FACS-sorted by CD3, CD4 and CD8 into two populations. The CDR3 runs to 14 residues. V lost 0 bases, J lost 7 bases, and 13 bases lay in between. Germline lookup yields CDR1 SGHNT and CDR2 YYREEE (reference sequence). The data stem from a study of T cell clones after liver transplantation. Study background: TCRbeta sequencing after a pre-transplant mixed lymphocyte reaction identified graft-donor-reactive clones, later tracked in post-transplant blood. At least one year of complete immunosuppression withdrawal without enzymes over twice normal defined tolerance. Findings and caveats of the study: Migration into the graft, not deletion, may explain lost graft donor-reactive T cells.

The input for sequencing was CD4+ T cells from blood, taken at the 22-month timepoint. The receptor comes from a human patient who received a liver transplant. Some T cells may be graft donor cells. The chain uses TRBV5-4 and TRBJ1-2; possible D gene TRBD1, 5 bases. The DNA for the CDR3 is TGTGCCAGCAGCTTGGATGAAGGGGCTGGTGGCTACACCTTC. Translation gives CASSLDEGAGGYTF.